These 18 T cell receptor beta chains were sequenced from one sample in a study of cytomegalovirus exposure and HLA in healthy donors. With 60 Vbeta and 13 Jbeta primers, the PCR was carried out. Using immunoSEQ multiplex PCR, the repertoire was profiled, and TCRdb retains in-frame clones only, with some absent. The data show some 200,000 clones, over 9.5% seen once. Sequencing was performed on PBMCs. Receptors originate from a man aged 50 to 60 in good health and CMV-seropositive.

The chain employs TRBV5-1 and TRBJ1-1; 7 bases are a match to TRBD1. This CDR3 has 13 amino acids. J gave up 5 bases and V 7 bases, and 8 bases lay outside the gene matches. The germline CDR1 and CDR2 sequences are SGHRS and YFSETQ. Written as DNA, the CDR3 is TGCGCCAGCGCCCGGGACAGAAGGACTGAAGCTTTCTTT. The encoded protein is CASARDRRTEAFF.

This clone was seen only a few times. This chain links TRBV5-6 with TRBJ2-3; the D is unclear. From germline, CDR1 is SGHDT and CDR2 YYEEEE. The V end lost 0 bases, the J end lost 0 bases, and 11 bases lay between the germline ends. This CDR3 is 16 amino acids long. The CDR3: CASSLVGGFSTDTQYF. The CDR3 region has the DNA TGTGCCAGCAGCTTGGTTGGTGGCTTTAGCACAGATACGCAGTATTTT.

The CDR3 DNA is TGTGCCAGCAGACAAGGGACAGGGGGCGGCATCACCTTC. The encoded protein is CASRQGTGGGITF. V is TRBV28 and J is TRBJ1-2; TRBD1 matches at 12 bases. Per germline, CDR1 MDHEN and CDR2 SYDVKM. Germline trimming cut 6 bases from V and 13 bases from J; bases unmatched to any gene: 9. This CDR3 spans 13 amino acids.

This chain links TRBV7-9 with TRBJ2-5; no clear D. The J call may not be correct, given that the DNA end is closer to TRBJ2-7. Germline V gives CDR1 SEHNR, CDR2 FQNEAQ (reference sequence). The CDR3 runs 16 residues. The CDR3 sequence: CASTLKSGGGDYEQYF. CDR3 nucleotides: TGTGCCAGCACCCTAAAGTCTGGCGGCGGAGACTACGAGCAGTACTTC.

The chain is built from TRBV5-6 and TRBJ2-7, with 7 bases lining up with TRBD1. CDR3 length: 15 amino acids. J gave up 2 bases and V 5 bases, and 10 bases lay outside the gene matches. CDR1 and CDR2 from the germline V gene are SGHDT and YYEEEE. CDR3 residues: CASSFLGQMPYEQYV. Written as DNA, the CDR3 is TGTGCCAGCAGTTTCCTGGGACAGATGCCCTACGAGCAGTACGTC.

The CDR3 DNA reads TGTGCCAGCAGTTTATCTCGGACAGGGGGCTCGAGAAAACTGTTTTTT. It is translated as CASSLSRTGGSRKLFF. The chain recombines TRBV27 with TRBJ1-4; 11 bases match TRBD1. This CDR3 is built from 16 residues. V was pared by 0 bases and J by 10 bases, with 7 bases of the junction left unmatched. Germline V lookup: CDR1 MNHEY, CDR2 SMNVEV (reference sequence).

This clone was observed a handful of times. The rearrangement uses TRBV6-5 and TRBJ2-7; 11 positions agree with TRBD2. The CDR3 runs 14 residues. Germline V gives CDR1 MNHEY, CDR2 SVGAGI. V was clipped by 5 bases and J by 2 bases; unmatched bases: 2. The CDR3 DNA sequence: TGTGCCAGCAGTGCTAGCGGGGGGACCTACGAGCAGTACGTC. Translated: CASSASGGTYEQYV.

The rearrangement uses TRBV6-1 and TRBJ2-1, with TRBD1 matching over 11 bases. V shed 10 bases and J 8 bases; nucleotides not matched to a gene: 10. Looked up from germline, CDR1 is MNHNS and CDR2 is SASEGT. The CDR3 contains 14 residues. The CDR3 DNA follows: TGTGCCACTTCCCGGGACAGGGGGAGTGATGAGCAGTTCTTC. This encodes CATSRDRGSDEQFF.

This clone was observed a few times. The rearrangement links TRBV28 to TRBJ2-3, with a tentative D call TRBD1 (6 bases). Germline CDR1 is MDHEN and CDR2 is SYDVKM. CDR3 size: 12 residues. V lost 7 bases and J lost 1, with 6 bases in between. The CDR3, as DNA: TGTGCCAGCACAGGGGGCACAGATACGCAGTATTTT. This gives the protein CASTGGTDTQYF.

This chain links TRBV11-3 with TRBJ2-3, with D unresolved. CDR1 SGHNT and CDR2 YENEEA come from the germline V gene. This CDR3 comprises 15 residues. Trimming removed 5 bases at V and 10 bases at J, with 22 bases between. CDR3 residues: CASSPAGLETLAQYF. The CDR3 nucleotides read TGTGCCAGCAGCCCCGCCGGCCTGGAGACTCTGGCGCAGTATTTT.

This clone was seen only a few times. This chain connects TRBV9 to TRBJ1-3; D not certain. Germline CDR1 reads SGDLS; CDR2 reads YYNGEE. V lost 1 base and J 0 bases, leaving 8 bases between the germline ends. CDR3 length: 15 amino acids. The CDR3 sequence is CASSVRGYSGNTIYF. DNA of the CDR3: TGTGCCAGCAGCGTACGAGGATACTCTGGAAACACCATATATTTT.

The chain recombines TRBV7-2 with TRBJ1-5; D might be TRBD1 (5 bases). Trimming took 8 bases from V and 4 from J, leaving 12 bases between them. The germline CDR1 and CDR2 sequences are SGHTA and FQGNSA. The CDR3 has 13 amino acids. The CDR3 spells CASGRQRNQPQHF. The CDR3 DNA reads TGTGCCAGCGGACGACAGCGTAATCAGCCCCAGCATTTT.

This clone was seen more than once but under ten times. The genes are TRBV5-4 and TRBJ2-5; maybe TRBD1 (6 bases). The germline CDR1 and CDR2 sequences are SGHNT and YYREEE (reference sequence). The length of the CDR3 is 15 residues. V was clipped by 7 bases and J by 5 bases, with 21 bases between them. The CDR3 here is CASAPPNRAMETQYF. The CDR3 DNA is TGTGCCAGCGCGCCACCTAACAGGGCAATGGAGACCCAGTACTTC.

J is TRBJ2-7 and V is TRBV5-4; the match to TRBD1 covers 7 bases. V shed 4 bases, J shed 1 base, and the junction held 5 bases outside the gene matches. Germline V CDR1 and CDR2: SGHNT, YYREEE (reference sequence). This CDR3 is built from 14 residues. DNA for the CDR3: TGTGCCAGCAGCCTCCGGGACAGTTCCTACGAGCAGTACTTC. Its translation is CASSLRDSSYEQYF.

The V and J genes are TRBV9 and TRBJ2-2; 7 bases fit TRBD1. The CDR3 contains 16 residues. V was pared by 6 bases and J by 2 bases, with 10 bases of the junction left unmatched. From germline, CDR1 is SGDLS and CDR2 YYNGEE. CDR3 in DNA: TGTGCCAGCACCCGAGAGGGGACAGACAACACCGGGGAGCTGTTTTTT. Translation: CASTREGTDNTGELFF.

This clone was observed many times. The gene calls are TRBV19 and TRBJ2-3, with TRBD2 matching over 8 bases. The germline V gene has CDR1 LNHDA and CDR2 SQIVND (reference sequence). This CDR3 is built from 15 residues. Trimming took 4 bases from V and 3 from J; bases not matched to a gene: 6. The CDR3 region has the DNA TGTGCCAGTAGTACCGGGACTAGTCCTACAGATACGCAGTATTTT. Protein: CASSTGTSPTDTQYF.

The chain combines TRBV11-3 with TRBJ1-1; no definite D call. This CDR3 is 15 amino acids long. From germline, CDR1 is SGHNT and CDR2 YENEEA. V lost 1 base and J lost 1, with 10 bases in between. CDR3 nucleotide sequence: TGTGCCAGCAGCTTAGTTGCCCGGGGGAACACTGAAGCTTTCTTT. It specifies CASSLVARGNTEAFF.

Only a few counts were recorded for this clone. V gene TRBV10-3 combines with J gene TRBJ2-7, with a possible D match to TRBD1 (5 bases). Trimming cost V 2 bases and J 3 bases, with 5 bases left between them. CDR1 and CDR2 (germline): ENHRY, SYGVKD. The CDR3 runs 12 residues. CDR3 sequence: CAISEDSYEQYV. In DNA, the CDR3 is TGTGCCATCAGTGAGGACAGCTACGAGCAGTACGTC.